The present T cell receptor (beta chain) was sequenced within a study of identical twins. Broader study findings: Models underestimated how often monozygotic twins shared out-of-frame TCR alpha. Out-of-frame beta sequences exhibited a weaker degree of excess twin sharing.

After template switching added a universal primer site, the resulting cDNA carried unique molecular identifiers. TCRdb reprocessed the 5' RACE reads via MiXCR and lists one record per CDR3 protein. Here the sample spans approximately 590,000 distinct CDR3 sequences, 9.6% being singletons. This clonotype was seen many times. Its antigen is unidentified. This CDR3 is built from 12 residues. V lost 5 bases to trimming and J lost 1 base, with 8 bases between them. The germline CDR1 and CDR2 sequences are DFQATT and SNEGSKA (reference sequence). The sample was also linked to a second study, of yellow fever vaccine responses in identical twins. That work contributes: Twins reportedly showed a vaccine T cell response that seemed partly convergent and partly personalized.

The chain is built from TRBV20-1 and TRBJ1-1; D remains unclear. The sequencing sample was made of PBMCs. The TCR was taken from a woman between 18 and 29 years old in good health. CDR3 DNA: TGCAGTGCTTCCCAGAGGAACACTGAAGCTTTCTTT. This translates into CSASQRNTEAFF.